The T cell receptor (beta chain) under discussion was sequenced for a study of cytomegalovirus exposure and HLA in healthy donors. Amplification used 60 Vbeta primers and 13 Jbeta primers. The protocol was immunoSEQ multiplex PCR, while the TCRdb copy is restricted to in-frame clones and leaves out a portion. This table holds approximately 110,000 clones, about 64% found once. Findings and caveats of the study: Analysis was performed later, and it showed HLA-associated TCR beta chains to be more clonally expanded than equally common others. Excluded: some indistinguishable V segments such as TRBV6-2 and TRBV6-3. The authors judged a highly shared variant cluster likely a sequencing artifact. Cytomegalovirus status was reportedly diagnosed by the classifier with high specificity and sensitivity.

V shed 4 bases and J 7 bases; nucleotides not matched to a gene: 13. This CDR3 has 15 amino acids. The germline V gene has CDR1 SGHRS and CDR2 YFSETQ. About this clone: No antigen is known for it.

The chain has TRBV5-1 and TRBJ1-1, with TRBD1 matching over 7 bases. The TCR originated in a man in his late teens or twenties in good health and CMV-seropositive. The sample comprised PBMCs. The DNA for the CDR3 is TGCGCCAGCAGCAGGCGACAGGGTAGAGACGGTGAAGCTTTCTTT. Protein sequence: CASSRRQGRDGEAFF.